Each of the 30 T cell receptor beta chains below was sequenced from the same sample in a study of T cell responses to AZD1222 COVID-19 vaccine. Sequencing used immunoSEQ multiplex PCR; TCRdb keeps in-frame clones, though not all of them. This table has 45,000 to 55,000 clones, around 84% appearing once. The specimen was peripheral blood, collected on day 0 of AZD1222 vaccination. The receptors here all came from an adult in good health.

This chain links TRBV28 with TRBJ1-5; perhaps TRBD1 as D (6 bases). The CDR3 runs 15 residues. Trimming pared 5 bases from V and 2 bases from J, leaving 13 bases between. Germline assignment: CDR1 MDHEN and CDR2 SYDVKM. Here the CDR3 reads CASSEGGSGNQPQHF. The CDR3 nucleotides read TGTGCCAGCAGTGAAGGGGGATCTGGCAATCAGCCCCAGCATTTT.

The V call is TRBV18, the J call TRBJ1-2; D perhaps matches TRBD1 (6 bases). The CDR3 is 14 residues long. Germline CDR1 is KGHSH and CDR2 is LQKENI. Deletions cut 2 bases from V and 6 bases from J, with 13 bases between. As DNA, the CDR3 is TGTGCCAGCTCACCAGCAGACAGGCGAGATGGCTACACCTTC. Its protein product is CASSPADRRDGYTF.

This clone was seen once. The chain has TRBV27 and TRBJ1-2; D is uncertain. V dropped 0 bases and J dropped 0 bases, with 14 bases sitting between them. Looked up from germline, CDR1 is MNHEY and CDR2 is SMNVEV (reference sequence). CDR3 length equals 17 residues. CDR3 amino acids: CASSLSSTRPSNYGYTF. DNA of the CDR3: TGTGCCAGCAGTTTATCTTCGACCCGACCCTCTAACTATGGCTACACCTTC.

The chain combines TRBV27 with TRBJ2-3, with D perhaps TRBD2 (6 bases). The CDR3 is 13 residues long. Germline CDR1 is MNHEY and CDR2 is SMNVEV (reference sequence). The ends were cut back, 4 bases at V and 5 bases at J, with 10 bases in the middle. Here the CDR3 DNA reads TGTGCCAGCAGTTACTTGCGGGGAGATACGCAGTATTTT. Translating it yields CASSYLRGDTQYF.

The genes are TRBV19 and TRBJ1-2; 7 bases are shared with TRBD1. After removal of 5 bases from V and 3 bases from J, the junction contained 12 bases not matched to a gene. This CDR3 has 16 residues. Germline V gene data show CDR1 as LNHDA and CDR2 as SQIVND (reference sequence). DNA for the CDR3: TGTGCCAGTAGTGGACCAACAGGGGTAAAGGACTATGGCTACACCTTC. This encodes CASSGPTGVKDYGYTF.

V is TRBV12-5 and J is TRBJ2-1; possibly TRBD1 for D (6 bases). The CDR3 contains 14 residues. The V and J ends lost 7 bases and 8 bases respectively, with 18 bases between them. Germline CDR1 LGHNT, CDR2 FRNRAP. DNA for the CDR3: TGTGCTAGTGCCCTGAGTACAGGGTCCGATGAGCAGTTCTTC. Translation gives CASALSTGSDEQFF.

The chain couples TRBV6-6 to TRBJ1-2, with D possibly matching TRBD1 (6 bases). In germline, CDR1 is MNHNY, CDR2 SVGAGI (reference sequence). The CDR3 length is 15 residues. The V end lost 0 bases, the J end lost 3 bases, and 11 bases lay between the germline ends. Here the CDR3 reads CASSYSSGGDYGYTF. The DNA for the CDR3 is TGTGCCAGCAGTTACTCGTCGGGGGGCGACTATGGCTACACCTTC.

The rearrangement links TRBV28 to TRBJ2-6, with D uncertain. In germline, CDR1 is MDHEN, CDR2 SYDVKM. The CDR3 contains 15 residues. V gave up 6 bases and J gave up 5 bases, with 14 bases separating them. The DNA for the CDR3 is TGTGCCAGCAGCCCATACCGCCGGCGGGCCAACGTCCTGACTTTC. Encoded protein: CASSPYRRRANVLTF. Full variable domain (missing parts from reference TRBV28 and TRBJ2-6): DVKVTQSSRYLVKRTGEKVFLECVQDMDHENMFWYRQDPGLGLRLIYFSYDVKMKEKGDIPEGYSVSREKKERFSLILESASTNQTSMYLCASSPYRRRANVLTFGAGSRLTVL.

This clone was recorded once. The chain links TRBV11-2 to TRBJ2-3; D unclear. Germline V gene sequence: CDR1 SGHAT, CDR2 FQNNGV. CDR3 length equals 17 residues. Trimming cost V 0 bases and J 2 bases, with 15 bases left between them. In DNA form, the CDR3 reads TGTGCCAGCAGCTTAGAAGCGCACCCCATATACACAGATACGCAGTATTTT. Translation: CASSLEAHPIYTDTQYF.

The gene calls are TRBV3-1 (or the pseudogene TRBV3-2) and TRBJ2-3, with D unresolved. V dropped 5 bases and J dropped 5 bases, with 8 bases sitting between them. Germline-derived CDR1 and CDR2 are LGHDT and YNNKEL (reference sequence). The CDR3 contains 12 residues. The CDR3 protein is CASSVMQDTQYF. DNA for the CDR3: TGTGCCAGCAGCGTCATGCAAGATACGCAGTATTTT.

V gene TRBV6-1 combines with J gene TRBJ2-1; possibly TRBD1 for D (5 bases). V gave up 1 base and J gave up 15 bases, with 25 bases separating them. Germline CDR1 is MNHNS and CDR2 is SASEGT. This CDR3 is 16 amino acids long. The CDR3 nucleotides read TGTGCCAGCAGTGAAGAGTACAGGTTCAATCCTAGGGGCCTGTTCTTC. Translation: CASSEEYRFNPRGLFF.

This chain connects TRBV7-2 to TRBJ2-5; no clear D gene. This CDR3 comprises 14 residues. Trimming removed 1 base from V and 5 bases from J, with 11 bases in between. CDR1 is SGHTA and CDR2 is FQGNSA in the germline V gene. CDR3 DNA sequence: TGTGCCAGCAGCTTAGGCCCGGGTACGGAGACCCAGTACTTC. This encodes CASSLGPGTETQYF.

The chain joins TRBV10-3 to TRBJ1-2; 7 bases agree with TRBD1. With 4 bases clipped from V and 0 bases from J, the junction kept 5 bases outside the gene matches. The V gene's germline CDR1 is ENHRY and CDR2 SYGVKD. This CDR3 comprises 15 residues. The CDR3 region is CAISGLGQTNYGYTF. The DNA of the CDR3 is TGTGCCATCAGTGGACTGGGACAGACTAACTATGGCTACACCTTC.

This clone was detected once. The chain combines TRBV6-5 with TRBJ2-3, with D possibly matching TRBD1 (7 bases). CDR3 length equals 13 residues. Germline CDR1 is MNHEY and CDR2 is SVGAGI. V gave up 8 bases and J gave up 3 bases, with 12 bases separating them. The CDR3 loop is CASWRGQTDTQYF. The CDR3 DNA follows: TGTGCCAGCTGGAGGGGGCAAACAGATACGCAGTATTTT.

The CDR3 sequence is CASSWRAGGQETQYF. The CDR3 bases are TGTGCCAGCAGCTGGAGAGCAGGGGGCCAAGAGACCCAGTACTTC. This chain links TRBV5-8 with TRBJ2-5, with 7 bases matching TRBD1. V shed 3 bases and J 1 base; nucleotides not matched to a gene: 6. The CDR3 consists of 15 residues. Germline V CDR1 and CDR2: SGHTS, YDEGEE.

The V call is TRBV2, the J call TRBJ1-2; D uncertain. This CDR3 spans 13 amino acids. Germline V gene data show CDR1 as SNHLY and CDR2 as FYNNEI. Trimming pared 6 bases from V and 0 bases from J, leaving 8 bases between. The CDR3 nucleotides read TGTGCCAGCAGGAGGGAAACTAACTATGGCTACACCTTC. This translates into CASRRETNYGYTF. The variable domain in full, with the rest retrieved from reference TRBV2 and TRBJ1-2, is EPEVTQTPSHQVTQMGQEVILRCVPISNHLYFYWYRQILGQKVEFLVSFYNNEISEKSEIFDDQFSVERPDGSNFTLKIRSTKLEDSAMYFCASRRETNYGYTFGSGTRLTVV.

The chain links TRBV6-5 to TRBJ2-2, with D maybe TRBD1 (5 bases). V was pared by 5 bases and J by 1 base, with 5 bases between. The germline V gene encodes CDR1 MNHEY and CDR2 SVGAGI. The CDR3 loop spans 13 amino acids. CDR3 bases: TGTGCCAGCAGTAGGGGGAACACCGGGGAGCTGTTTTTT. As protein: CASSRGNTGELFF.

This clone was picked up a small number of times. This sequence joins TRBV5-1 and TRBJ2-7, with 11 bases identical to TRBD2. CDR3 length equals 15 residues. CDR1 SGHRS and CDR2 YFSETQ come from the germline V gene. The V segment lost 2 bases and the J segment 0 bases; nucleotides outside the gene matches: 1. DNA for the CDR3: TGCGCCAGCAGCTTTCTAGCGGGAGGCTCCTACGAGCAGTACTTC. It specifies CASSFLAGGSYEQYF. The variable domain in full, completed from reference TRBV5-1 and TRBJ2-7, reads KAGVTQTPRYLIKTRGQQVTLSCSPISGHRSVSWYQQTPGQGLQFLFEYFSETQRNKGNFPGRFSGRQFSNSRSEMNVSTLELGDSALYLCASSFLAGGSYEQYFGPGTRLTVT.

The chain uses TRBV5-1 and TRBJ2-3; D not resolved. Germline values: CDR1 SGHRS, CDR2 YFSETQ. V lost 2 bases and J lost 0, with 13 bases in between. CDR3 length: 16 residues. The CDR3 DNA follows: TGCGCCAGCAGCTTTCCTACGACCTCTAGCACAGATACGCAGTATTTT. Translation gives CASSFPTTSSTDTQYF.

The chain couples TRBV5-4 to TRBJ2-3; D is perhaps TRBD1 (6 bases). The CDR3 covers 12 residues. Germline CDR1 SGHNT, CDR2 YYREEE (reference sequence). The V end was cut by 2 bases, the J end by 7 bases, with 8 bases between. Here the CDR3 DNA reads TGTGCCAGCAGCTTCCAGGGGCATACGCAGTATTTT. It is translated as CASSFQGHTQYF.

The chain links TRBV7-2 to TRBJ1-2; 7 bases align to TRBD1. The trim removed 6 bases at V and 2 bases at J, leaving 6 bases unmatched. The CDR3 length is 14 residues. Germline V lookup: CDR1 SGHTA, CDR2 FQGNSA. The CDR3 DNA follows: TGTGCCAGCAGACCCCGGACAGGAAACTATGGCTACACCTTC. Its translation is CASRPRTGNYGYTF.

This chain connects TRBV25-1 to TRBJ1-1; D remains unclear. This CDR3 is built from 16 residues. V shed 4 bases and J shed 2 bases, with 17 bases lying between them. Germline loops: CDR1 MGHDK, CDR2 SYGVNS. The CDR3 sequence: CASSANIGRFNTEAFF. The CDR3 DNA sequence: TGTGCCAGCAGTGCAAATATCGGACGGTTCAACACTGAAGCTTTCTTT.

CDR3: CASNTVGSPLHF. In DNA form, the CDR3 reads TGCGCCAGCAACACTGTAGGTTCACCCCTCCACTTT. The rearrangement uses TRBV10-2 and TRBJ1-6; unclear D gene. Germline V lookup: CDR1 WSHSY, CDR2 SAAADI. The CDR3 length is 12 residues. The germline V and J ends were trimmed by 7 bases and 9 bases, with 10 bases remaining between them.

DNA of the CDR3: TGTGCCAGTAGTATTGCGTCAGGGGTATCTCAGCCCCAGCATTTT. This codes for CASSIASGVSQPQHF. The V call is TRBV19, the J call TRBJ1-5; D may be TRBD1 (6 bases). Trimming pared 3 bases from V and 6 bases from J, leaving 15 bases between. Germline CDR1 reads LNHDA; CDR2 reads SQIVND (reference sequence). The CDR3 is made up of 15 amino acids. Full variable domain (remainder filled in from reference TRBV19 and TRBJ1-5): DGGITQSPKYLFRKEGQNVTLSCEQNLNHDAMYWYRQDPGQGLRLIYYSQIVNDFQKGDIAEGYSVSREKKESFPLTVTSAQKNPTAFYLCASSIASGVSQPQHFGDGTRLSIL.

This clone has just a few counts. This chain connects TRBV5-1 to TRBJ2-3, with D possibly called TRBD1 or TRBD2 (5 bases each). CDR3 length: 13 amino acids. V shed 0 bases and J shed 6 bases, with 8 bases lying between them. The germline gives CDR1 SGHRS, CDR2 YFSETQ. This CDR3 reads CASSLGDGDTQYF. The CDR3 coding sequence is TGCGCCAGCAGCTTGGGGGACGGTGATACGCAGTATTTT.

The chain carries TRBV14 and TRBJ1-1; D unclear. The V end was cut by 0 bases, the J end by 6 bases, with 14 bases between. The CDR3 extends over 15 amino acids. Germline assignment: CDR1 SGHDN and CDR2 FVKESK. This chain's CDR3 is CASSQDGFAWAEAFF. The CDR3 region has the DNA TGTGCCAGCAGCCAAGATGGGTTCGCCTGGGCTGAAGCTTTCTTT.

The chain employs TRBV19 and TRBJ2-3; D might be TRBD1 (6 bases). From germline, CDR1 is LNHDA and CDR2 SQIVND (reference sequence). The CDR3 runs 16 residues. The germline V and J ends were trimmed by 3 bases and 0 bases, with 13 bases remaining between them. CDR3 coding DNA: TGTGCCAGTAGTATCTGGACAGTCTTTAGCACAGATACGCAGTATTTT. Translation gives CASSIWTVFSTDTQYF.

The chain employs TRBV15 and TRBJ2-1, with 7 bases lining up with TRBD2. CDR3 length: 15 residues. V lost 5 bases to trimming and J lost 9 bases; unmatched junction nucleotides: 13. Germline CDR1 is LNHNV and CDR2 is YYDKDF (reference sequence). CDR3 nucleotide sequence: TGTGCCACCAGCCTACTAATACTAGCGTCGGGTGAGCAGTTCTTC. Translated, it gives CATSLLILASGEQFF. The full variable domain, completed using reference TRBV15 and TRBJ2-1, is DAMVIQNPRYQVTQFGKPVTLSCSQTLNHNVMYWYQQKSSQAPKLLFHYYDKDFNNEADTPDNFQSRRPNTSFCFLDIRSPGLGDTAMYLCATSLLILASGEQFFGPGTRLTVL.

The CDR3, as DNA: TGTGCCAGCCTACAGGGGGACACTGAAGCTTTCTTT. Its translation: CASLQGDTEAFF. This rearrangement joins TRBV18 to TRBJ1-1, with 8 bases that match TRBD1. From germline, CDR1 is KGHSH and CDR2 LQKENI. There are 12 residues in the CDR3. Trimming at V came to 8 bases and at J to 3 bases, leaving 2 bases not matched to a gene.

The genes are TRBV5-1 and TRBJ1-3; 7 bases fit TRBD1. V dropped 4 bases and J dropped 0; count of bases not matched to a gene: 7. The CDR3 is 16 residues long. Germline CDR1 is SGHRS and CDR2 is YFSETQ. Here the CDR3 DNA reads TGCGCCAGCAGCGACAGGGTAGGGGGCTCTGGAAACACCATATATTTT. Translation gives CASSDRVGGSGNTIYF.